This T cell receptor beta chain appears in the sequencing data of a study of T-cell reconstitution after alpha-beta-depleted transplantation in children. Study findings and constraints: There were reportedly several hundred expanded graft clones from which alpha-beta T cells came about two months after transplant. T-cell counts and diversity at one year post-transplant came mainly from newly produced T cells. Surviving recipient T cells and thymic progenitors accounted for the high day-60 TCRbeta diversity observed in some patients.

The TCRbeta library was prepared with unique molecular identifiers. MiXCR was run by TCRdb on the PCR reads, yielding one entry per CDR3 protein. The sample lists about 240,000 distinct CDR3 sequences, roughly 26% occurring once. Trimming at V came to 0 bases and at J to 7 bases, leaving 10 bases not matched to a gene. This CDR3 is 15 amino acids long. CDR1 is DFQATT and CDR2 is SNEGSKA in the germline V gene (reference sequence). Worth noting for this clonotype: The antigen is undetermined.

The chain combines TRBV20-1 with TRBJ1-2, with 8 bases aligning to TRBD1. The sequence was collected from a girl aged 2 to 9 with Fanconi anemia, due to receive a stem cell transplant. Sequencing used PBMCs, obtained before TCRalphabeta/CD19-depleted stem cell transplant. This CDR3 is CSARDHGQGRSGYTF. For the CDR3, the DNA is TGCAGTGCTAGAGATCACGGACAGGGAAGATCTGGCTACACCTTC.